This T cell receptor (beta chain) was observed in a study of cytomegalovirus exposure and HLA in healthy donors. In this sample, this clone turned up a few times. PCR primers comprised 60 Vbeta and 13 Jbeta primers. Libraries were prepared by immunoSEQ multiplex PCR; TCRdb keeps only in-frame clonotypes and omits some of them. The table includes about 100,000 clones, around 10% detected once. Germline CDR1 reads SGHVS; CDR2 reads FQNEAQ. Trimming took off 9 bases at V and 1 base at J, with 15 bases between the two ends. The CDR3 has 15 residues. The gene calls are TRBV7-8 and TRBJ2-2; weak D call: TRBD2 (6 bases). Sequenced input: PBMCs. The sequence was obtained from a man aged 40-55 years in good health and CMV-seropositive. As DNA, the CDR3 is TGTGCCAGGCAAAAGTTCGGGGGGAACACCGGGGAGCTGTTTTTT. The encoded protein is CARQKFGGNTGELFF.